Listed below are T cell receptor beta chains from one sample, sequenced in a study of human T cells and chemical hapten exposure. MiXCR was run by TCRdb on the RACE reads, yielding one entry per CDR3 protein. This table has 200,000 to 300,000 distinct CDR3 sequences, around 9.3% appearing once. This specimen consisted of whole blood, obtained in connection with sensitization to the hapten diphenylcyclopropenone (DPC). These receptors all stem from a woman in her thirties or forties with alopecia areata. Some clones in this sample may be carry-over from other donors' samples. Each CDR3 is given with its conserved first and last residue. D genes are given only for firm matches. Size is stated for part of the rows, as once, few or many counts, or as a class when the clone is expanded.

cdr3_aa cdr3_nt v_call d_call j_call clone_size
CASSRPGLAGRETQYF TGTGCCAGCAGCCGCCCTGGACTAGCGGGAAGAGAGACCCAGTACTTC TRBV7-9 TRBD2 TRBJ2-5 many
CSARDLARGDTQYF TGCAGTGCTAGAGATCTGGCCAGGGGTGATACGCAGTATTTT TRBV20-1 - TRBJ2-3 -
CASSATGDRNQPQHF TGTGCCAGCAGTGCGACAGGGGATCGCAATCAGCCCCAGCATTTT TRBV28 TRBD1 TRBJ1-5 few
CASRLRDRVRELFF TGTGCCAGCAGACTCCGGGACAGGGTGCGAGAGCTGTTCTTC TRBV6-6 TRBD1 TRBJ2-1 -
CASSSQGANVLTF TGTGCCAGCAGCTCACAGGGGGCCAACGTCCTGACTTTC TRBV7-3 - TRBJ2-6 few
CASSFLGPRDSNEQFF TGCGCCAGCAGCTTTCTTGGCCCGAGGGACTCCAATGAGCAGTTCTTC TRBV5-1 - TRBJ2-1 once
CASSLAAGSGSIYEQFF TGTGCCAGCAGCTTAGCAGCTGGGAGCGGGAGTATCTATGAGCAGTTCTTC TRBV7-2 TRBD2 TRBJ2-1 few
CSVGKAALETQYF TGCAGCGTTGGTAAAGCGGCCTTGGAGACCCAGTACTTC TRBV29-1 - TRBJ2-5 -
CASSLERTPQHF TGTGCCAGCAGTTTGGAAAGGACGCCCCAGCATTTT TRBV28 - TRBJ1-5 few
CASSWRRGGNYGYTF TGTGCCAGCAGCTGGCGGAGAGGCGGTAACTATGGCTACACCTTC TRBV5-6 - TRBJ1-2 few
CASFNRSSYNEQFF TGTGCCAGTTTTAACAGGAGCTCCTACAATGAGCAGTTCTTC TRBV21-1 - TRBJ2-1 -
CASSIGLAVTDTQYF TGTGCCAGCAGCATTGGACTAGCGGTCACAGATACGCAGTATTTT TRBV5-6 TRBD2 TRBJ2-3 many
CASSLLGTKNSPLHF TGTGCCAGCAGCCTTCTGGGGACCAAGAATTCACCCCTCCACTTT TRBV12-3/TRBV12-4 - TRBJ1-6 -
CASSSNGANTEAFF TGTGCCAGCAGCTCAAACGGGGCTAACACTGAAGCTTTCTTT TRBV7-3 - TRBJ1-1 few
CASSLGQGGDTQYF TGCGCCAGCAGCTTGGGACAGGGCGGAGATACGCAGTATTTT TRBV5-1 TRBD1 TRBJ2-3 many
CASSQPGLVNEQFF TGTGCCAGCAGTCAGCCGGGACTAGTTAATGAGCAGTTCTTC TRBV6-6 TRBD2 TRBJ2-1 -
CASSPGRTGVETQYF TGTGCCAGCAGCCCCGGGAGAACAGGGGTCGAGACCCAGTACTTC TRBV12-3/TRBV12-4 - TRBJ2-5 few
CASSVAGSGNRNEQFF TGTGCCAGCAGCGTAGCTGGTAGCGGGAATAGGAATGAGCAGTTCTTC TRBV9 TRBD2 TRBJ2-1 few
CASSLNPGQVGELFF TGTGCCAGCAGCCTTAATCCGGGACAGGTCGGGGAGCTGTTTTTT TRBV7-2 TRBD1 TRBJ2-2 many
CASSRGGDGNTIYF TGCGCCAGCAGCCGAGGGGGCGATGGAAACACCATATATTTT TRBV10-2 TRBD1 TRBJ1-3 many
CASSWNRGNQPQHF TGTGCCAGCAGTTGGAACAGAGGAAATCAGCCCCAGCATTTT TRBV28 - TRBJ1-5 many
CASSLSRDSSGGTQYF TGTGCCAGCAGCTTGTCCCGGGACAGCTCCGGCGGGACCCAGTACTTC TRBV5-5 TRBD1 TRBJ2-5 few
CASSFGRPTGELFF TGTGCCAGCAGTTTCGGACGGCCCACCGGGGAGCTGTTTTTT TRBV28 - TRBJ2-2 -
CASSSGALFYEQYF TGTGCCAGCAGTTCAGGGGCCCTCTTTTACGAGCAGTACTTC TRBV12-3/TRBV12-4 - TRBJ2-7 -
CASSLGLVITDTQYF TGTGCCAGCAGCTTAGGACTAGTTATTACAGATACGCAGTATTTT TRBV7-9 - TRBJ2-3 many
CASTGGTDTQYF TGTGCCAGCACAGGGGGCACAGATACGCAGTATTTT TRBV6-2/TRBV6-3 - TRBJ2-3 many
CSVRQTYEQYF TGCAGCGTTAGACAGACCTACGAGCAGTACTTC TRBV29-1 - TRBJ2-7 many
CASTPGAAYNEQFF TGTGCCAGCACCCCTGGGGCAGCCTACAATGAGCAGTTCTTC TRBV12-3/TRBV12-4 - TRBJ2-1 few